The clone carrying this T cell receptor (beta chain) was observed many times. Its matching antigen is unknown. These data are taken from a study of CD8+CD57+ T cells in acquired aplastic anemia. General observations from the study: The same twenty-nine CD8+ CDR3 sequences occurred in patients and in controls.

According to the study, genomic DNA was the template for TCR beta VDJ and CDR3 profiling. One entry per CDR3 protein results from TCRdb running MiXCR on the reads. The sample consists of 200,000 to 250,000 distinct CDR3 sequences, approximately 45% of them appearing once. Germline loops: CDR1 SEHNR, CDR2 FQNEAQ (reference sequence). This CDR3 is built from 11 residues. Trimming took 5 bases from V and 7 from J, leaving 8 bases between them. Patients who underwent sequencing had shown CD8+CD57+ cell expansion by flow cytometry. Sequencing was carried out using sorted CD4+, CD8+, or CD8+CD57+ T cells (not recorded which) from PBMCs. The clonotype was recovered from a human donor with aplastic anemia. The chain has TRBV7-9 and TRBJ1-1, with D perhaps matching TRBD1 (5 bases). As DNA, the CDR3 is TGTGCCAGCAGCACGACAGTTGAAGCTTTCTTT. Encoded protein: CASSTTVEAFF. The full variable domain, in which reference TRBV7-9 and TRBJ1-1 provide the parts outside the CDR3, is DTGVSQNPRHKITKRGQNVTFRCDPISEHNRLYWYRQTLGQGPEFLTYFQNEAQLEKSRLLSDRFSAERPKGSFSTLEIQRTEQGDSAMYLCASSTTVEAFFGQGTRLTVV.